This is a list of T cell receptor beta chains from one sample in a study of blood T cell repertoires in COVID-19. Profiling relied on immunoSEQ multiplex PCR, and the TCRdb table lists in-frame clones only, not all of them. The top ten hold 15% of the sample, which has around 230,000 clones, 70% to 85% seen once. Sequencing input: PBMCs or T cells enriched from blood (not recorded which). The receptors come from a man between 40 and 49 years old who had recovered from COVID-19. Both conserved end residues are trimmed from each CDR3. D genes are given only for firm matches.

d_call,v_call,j_call,cdr3_aa
TRBD1,TRBV5-6,TRBJ2-7,ASSTRPGTGSEQY
TRBD1,TRBV3-1/TRBV3-2,TRBJ2-1,ASSQRDRGRNEQF
-,TRBV5-1,TRBJ1-2,ASSPGGGNYGYT
TRBD1,TRBV30,TRBJ2-5,AWGQGRRETQY
TRBD1,TRBV3-1/TRBV3-2,TRBJ1-2,ASSQGQGKYGYT
-,TRBV21-1,TRBJ2-1,AKTGTANNEQF
TRBD2,TRBV4-2,TRBJ2-5,ASSQDWGLEETQY
TRBD2,TRBV6-6,TRBJ2-7,ASSDSGRGSEQY
-,TRBV3-1/TRBV3-2,TRBJ2-3,ASSPSGLPGDTQY
TRBD1,TRBV7-8,TRBJ2-7,ASSPGTGYVQY
-,TRBV5-1,TRBJ2-5,ASSLPRGTTQETQY
-,TRBV27,TRBJ2-7,ASSLSRWGPRYEQY
-,TRBV7-9,TRBJ2-5,ASSRETQY
-,TRBV7-3,TRBJ2-7,ASSLMPLGPYEQY
-,TRBV7-6,TRBJ1-1,ASSFAGMNTEAF
TRBD2,TRBV15,TRBJ2-2,ATSSPGLGTGELF
-,TRBV18,TRBJ1-3,ASSPSVSGNTIY
-,TRBV4-2,TRBJ2-7,ASSQDNSGVSYEQY